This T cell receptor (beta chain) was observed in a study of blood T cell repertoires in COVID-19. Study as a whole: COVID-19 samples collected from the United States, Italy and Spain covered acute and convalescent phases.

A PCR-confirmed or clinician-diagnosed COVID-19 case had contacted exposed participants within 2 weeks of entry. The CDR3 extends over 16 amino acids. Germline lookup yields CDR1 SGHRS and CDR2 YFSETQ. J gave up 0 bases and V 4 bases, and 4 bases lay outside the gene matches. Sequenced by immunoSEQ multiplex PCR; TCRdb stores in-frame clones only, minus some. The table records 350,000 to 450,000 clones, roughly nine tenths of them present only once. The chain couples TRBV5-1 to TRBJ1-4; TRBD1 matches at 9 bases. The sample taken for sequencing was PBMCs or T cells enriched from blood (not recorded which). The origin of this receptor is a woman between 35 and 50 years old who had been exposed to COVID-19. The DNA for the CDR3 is TGCGCCAGCAGCGGGGGGACAGGGTCAACTAATGAAAAACTGTTTTTT. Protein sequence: CASSGGTGSTNEKLFF.